The next 26 T cell receptor beta chains were all read from a single sample in a study of technical replicates of blood from a handful of donors. Produced via immunoSEQ multiplex PCR; TCRdb's table is partial and in-frame only. The sample has tens of thousands of clones, 98% seen once. The sequenced material came from T cells isolated from PBMCs. These TCRs come from a human donor in good health.

The rearrangement uses TRBV28 and TRBJ1-2; 10 bases agree with TRBD1. Germline values: CDR1 MDHEN, CDR2 SYDVKM. The CDR3 has 15 amino acids. With V trimmed by 5 bases and J by 3 bases, 6 bases remained unmatched. CDR3 coding DNA: TGTGCCAGCAGTCCCCCGGACAGGGGGTACTATGGCTACACCTTC. Its translation is CASSPPDRGYYGYTF.

The chain employs TRBV28 and TRBJ1-2, with 9 bases identical to TRBD1. The germline CDR1 and CDR2 sequences are MDHEN and SYDVKM. With V trimmed by 5 bases and J by 6 bases, 7 bases remained unmatched. This CDR3 has 14 amino acids. The DNA of the CDR3 is TGTGCCAGCAGTCTCCTGACAGGGGGGCATGGCTACACCTTC. Its protein product is CASSLLTGGHGYTF.

The CDR3 here is CSVLGNTEAFF. The CDR3 region has the DNA TGCAGCGTTCTCGGGAACACTGAAGCTTTCTTT. This chain links TRBV29-1 with TRBJ1-1; the D is unclear. Trimming removed 5 bases at V and 1 base at J, with 5 bases between. Germline V CDR1 and CDR2: SQVTM, ANQGSEA. This CDR3 is 11 amino acids long.

The rearrangement links TRBV27 to TRBJ2-3, with D perhaps matching TRBD1 (5 bases). This CDR3 region has 15 residues. Trimming stripped 3 bases from V and 3 bases from J, with 13 bases between. The germline V gene encodes CDR1 MNHEY and CDR2 SMNVEV (reference sequence). This CDR3 reads CASSFAPQVTDTQYF. The CDR3 DNA sequence: TGTGCCAGCAGTTTCGCCCCACAGGTGACAGATACGCAGTATTTT.

Here the CDR3 reads CAWGKVGKAFF. The DNA of the CDR3 is TGTGCCTGGGGAAAAGTCGGGAAAGCTTTCTTT. This chain connects TRBV30 to TRBJ1-1; D call uncertain. This CDR3 is 11 amino acids long. The germline CDR1 and CDR2 sequences are GTSNPN and SVGIG (reference sequence). Trimming cost V 5 bases and J 9 bases, with 13 bases left between them. The whole variable domain, remainder taken from reference TRBV30 and TRBJ1-1, is SQTIHQWPATLVQPVGSPLSLECTVEGTSNPNLYWYRQAAGRGLQLLFYSVGIGQISSEVPQNLSASRPQDRQFILSSKKLLLSDSGFYLCAWGKVGKAFFGQGTRLTVV.

This chain joins TRBV5-6 and TRBJ2-7, with 11 bases fitting TRBD2. Trimming at V came to 0 bases and at J to 5 bases, leaving 7 bases not matched to a gene. From germline, CDR1 is SGHDT and CDR2 YYEEEE. CDR3 size: 16 residues. CDR3 residues: CASSLDTSGGRHEQYF. In DNA, the CDR3 is TGTGCCAGCAGCTTGGATACTAGCGGGGGCCGCCACGAGCAGTACTTC.

This clone was detected once. This chain connects TRBV10-3 to TRBJ2-3, with 9 bases matching TRBD2. The CDR3 contains 20 residues. J gave up 4 bases and V 2 bases, and 19 bases lay outside the gene matches. Germline CDR1 reads ENHRY; CDR2 reads SYGVKD. The CDR3 bases are TGTGCCATCAGTGAGCCGAATTTCGAGGGTAGCGGGAGTACCGCAGATACGCAGTATTTT. It translates to CAISEPNFEGSGSTADTQYF.

This chain connects TRBV27 to TRBJ1-2, with a tentative D call TRBD1 (5 bases). The CDR3 is made up of 14 amino acids. Trimming cost V 4 bases and J 4 bases, with 13 bases left between them. Germline CDR1 reads MNHEY; CDR2 reads SMNVEV (reference sequence). In DNA, the CDR3 is TGTGCCAGCAGTTCAAGCGGGGGATTCTATGGCTACACCTTC. It is translated as CASSSSGGFYGYTF.

The rearrangement links TRBV5-6 to TRBJ2-5, with 8 bases matching TRBD1. The germline V gene encodes CDR1 SGHDT and CDR2 YYEEEE. The CDR3 totals 15 residues. The trim removed 7 bases at V and 4 bases at J, leaving 12 bases unmatched. The CDR3 bases are TGTGCCAGCGGAGACTCAGGGGGCGCGGGAGAGACCCAGTACTTC. This sequence encodes CASGDSGGAGETQYF.

The chain carries TRBV5-6 and TRBJ2-2; 8 nucleotides match TRBD1. Germline-derived CDR1 and CDR2 are SGHDT and YYEEEE. V dropped 5 bases and J dropped 3; count of bases not matched to a gene: 6. This CDR3 contains 15 residues. The CDR3: CASRRLQGDTGELFF. The CDR3 nucleotides read TGTGCCAGCAGGAGGCTACAGGGGGACACCGGGGAGCTGTTTTTT.

This chain connects TRBV9 to TRBJ2-7; TRBD2 is a possible D gene (6 bases). Trimming removed 2 bases from V and 4 bases from J, with 13 bases in between. The length of the CDR3 is 14 residues. CDR1 is SGDLS and CDR2 is YYNGEE in the germline V gene. The CDR3 bases are TGTGCCAGCAGCGTGGGGACTGGACTTTACGAGCAGTACTTC. Its translation: CASSVGTGLYEQYF.

The chain carries TRBV5-1 and TRBJ2-1; D may be TRBD1 (6 bases). V was cut by 2 bases and J by 4 bases, with 10 bases left in between. CDR1 SGHRS and CDR2 YFSETQ come from the germline V gene. The length of the CDR3 is 14 residues. The CDR3 protein is CASSLRTEYNEQFF. The CDR3 coding sequence is TGCGCCAGCAGCTTACGGACAGAGTACAATGAGCAGTTCTTC.

The chain recombines TRBV29-1 with TRBJ1-1; 10 bases map to TRBD1. Germline CDR1 and CDR2: SQVTM and ANQGSEA. CDR3 length: 14 residues. The V segment lost 6 bases and the J segment 8 bases; nucleotides outside the gene matches: 12. The CDR3 DNA sequence: TGCAGCGTCCGACAGGGGGCCTATTCCCCAGAAGCTTTCTTT. Translating gives CSVRQGAYSPEAFF.

Comments on this clone: The same CDR3 also results from other DNA sequences found in this sample. The gene calls are TRBV18 and TRBJ2-7; 7 nucleotides line up with TRBD1. The germline gives CDR1 KGHSH, CDR2 LQKENI. The CDR3 extends over 14 amino acids. V lost 3 bases, J lost 1 base, and 3 bases stayed unmatched. The CDR3 nucleotides read TGTGCCAGCTCACCCCGGGACAGATCCTACGAGCAGTACTTC. It encodes CASSPRDRSYEQYF.

The gene calls are TRBV11-2 and TRBJ2-1; D uncertain. Looked up from germline, CDR1 is SGHAT and CDR2 is FQNNGV. The CDR3 consists of 12 residues. V was shortened by 1 base and J by 8 bases, with 6 bases between the two germline ends. The CDR3 is CASSLAFYEQFF. CDR3 sequence (DNA): TGTGCCAGCAGCTTAGCGTTTTATGAGCAGTTCTTC.

This clone came up a few times. The chain is built from TRBV14 and TRBJ1-2, with D unclear. Germline V gene lookup returns CDR1 SGHDN and CDR2 FVKESK. The CDR3 is made up of 14 amino acids. The ends were cut back, 2 bases at V and 5 bases at J, with 12 bases in the middle. Here the CDR3 reads CASSQNDGWYGYTF. As DNA, the CDR3 is TGTGCCAGCAGCCAAAACGACGGGTGGTATGGCTACACCTTC.

In its sample, this clone was seen once. V is TRBV28 and J is TRBJ2-7, with D maybe TRBD1 (5 bases). CDR1 is MDHEN and CDR2 is SYDVKM in the germline V gene. Trimming removed 6 bases at V and 2 bases at J, with 14 bases between. The CDR3 covers 14 residues. The CDR3 region has the DNA TGTGCCAGCAGCCAAATACAGGATCCCTACGAGCAGTACTTC. It is translated as CASSQIQDPYEQYF.

V is TRBV6-1 and J is TRBJ1-2; D unclear. Germline CDR1 is MNHNS and CDR2 is SASEGT. V shed 6 bases and J shed 8 bases, with 16 bases lying between them. The CDR3 is 13 residues long. The DNA for the CDR3 is TGTGCCAGCAGCCCGACGAGGCTGGAAGGCTACACCTTC. The encoded protein is CASSPTRLEGYTF.

The chain has TRBV19 and TRBJ2-2, with TRBD2 as a possible D gene (5 bases). The V gene lost 3 bases and the J gene lost 6 bases, with 8 bases spanning the gap. This CDR3 is built from 13 residues. The V gene's germline CDR1 is LNHDA and CDR2 SQIVND (reference sequence). The CDR3 here is CASSIGGAGELFF. In nucleotides, the CDR3 is TGTGCCAGTAGTATCGGAGGAGCCGGGGAGCTGTTTTTT.

The chain couples TRBV6-5 to TRBJ2-7, with D perhaps TRBD1 (6 bases). This CDR3 spans 11 amino acids. The V end lost 6 bases, the J end lost 8 bases, and 11 bases lay between the germline ends. Germline lookup yields CDR1 MNHEY and CDR2 SVGAGI. CDR3 nucleotides: TGTGCCAGCAGCCCTGGACAGAAGCAGTACTTC. It is translated as CASSPGQKQYF.

V and J are TRBV5-1 and TRBJ2-7, with 14 positions matching TRBD2. Losses at the gene ends were 2 bases for V and 4 bases for J; bases not matched to a gene: 2. The V gene's germline CDR1 is SGHRS and CDR2 YFSETQ. The CDR3 contains 15 residues. CDR3 sequence: CASSFRLAGGYEQYF. CDR3 DNA: TGCGCCAGCAGCTTCCGACTAGCGGGAGGGTACGAGCAGTACTTC.

This CDR3 reads CASKAGQDSGELFF. CDR3 DNA: TGTGCCAGCAAAGCGGGACAGGACAGCGGGGAGCTGTTTTTT. The chain has TRBV28 and TRBJ2-2, with D tentatively TRBD1 (8 bases). The germline CDR1 and CDR2 sequences are MDHEN and SYDVKM. Trimming cost V 7 bases and J 7 bases, with 16 bases left between them. The CDR3 sequence is 14 residues long. The whole variable domain, remainder taken from reference TRBV28 and TRBJ2-2, is DVKVTQSSRYLVKRTGEKVFLECVQDMDHENMFWYRQDPGLGLRLIYFSYDVKMKEKGDIPEGYSVSREKKERFSLILESASTNQTSMYLCASKAGQDSGELFFGEGSRLTVL.

The V gene is TRBV5-1, the J gene TRBJ2-7; weak D call: TRBD2 (6 bases). This CDR3 has 15 residues. V lost 3 bases and J lost 5, with 18 bases in between. Germline V gene sequence: CDR1 SGHRS, CDR2 YFSETQ. DNA for the CDR3: TGCGCCAGCAGCTCTAGGAGGGAATTTAGGGACGAGCAGTACTTC. Protein: CASSSRREFRDEQYF.

The V gene is TRBV11-3, the J gene TRBJ2-2; 7 bases line up with TRBD1. The germline V gene encodes CDR1 SGHNT and CDR2 YENEEA. The ends lost 2 bases at V and 6 bases at J; junction bases unmatched: 18. The CDR3 sequence is 19 residues long. DNA of the CDR3: TGTGCCAGCAGCTTATATCGGCTTGACAGGGTCTCGATAGCCGGGGAGCTGTTTTTT. Translated, it gives CASSLYRLDRVSIAGELFF.

The rearrangement joins TRBV6-1 to TRBJ1-5, with TRBD1 matching over 9 bases. The germline CDR1 and CDR2 sequences are MNHNS and SASEGT. The length of the CDR3 is 14 residues. After removal of 7 bases from V and 4 bases from J, the junction contained 5 bases not matched to a gene. The CDR3 sequence: CASITGTGNQPQHF. CDR3 bases: TGTGCCAGCATTACCGGGACAGGGAATCAGCCCCAGCATTTT.

This chain uses TRBV4-1 with TRBJ2-3; 8 positions agree with TRBD2. Per the germline V gene, CDR1 is MGHRA and CDR2 is YSYEKL. The CDR3 runs to 16 residues. With 1 base clipped from V and 5 bases from J, the junction kept 8 bases outside the gene matches. The CDR3 here is CASSQGSAGVGDTQYF. For the CDR3, the DNA is TGCGCCAGCAGCCAAGGATCAGCGGGGGTGGGAGATACGCAGTATTTT.